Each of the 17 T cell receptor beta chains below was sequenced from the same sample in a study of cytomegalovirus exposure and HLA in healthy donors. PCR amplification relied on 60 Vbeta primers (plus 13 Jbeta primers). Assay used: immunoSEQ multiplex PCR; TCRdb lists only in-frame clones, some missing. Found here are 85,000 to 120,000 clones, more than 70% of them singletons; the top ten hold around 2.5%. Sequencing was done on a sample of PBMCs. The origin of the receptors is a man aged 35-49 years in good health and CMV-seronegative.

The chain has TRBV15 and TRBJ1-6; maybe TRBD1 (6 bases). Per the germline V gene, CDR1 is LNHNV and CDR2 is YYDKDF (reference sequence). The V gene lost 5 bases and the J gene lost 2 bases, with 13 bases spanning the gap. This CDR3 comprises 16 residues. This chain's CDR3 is CATSGGGRTYNSPLHF. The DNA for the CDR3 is TGTGCCACCAGCGGCGGGGGCCGGACCTATAATTCACCCCTCCACTTT.

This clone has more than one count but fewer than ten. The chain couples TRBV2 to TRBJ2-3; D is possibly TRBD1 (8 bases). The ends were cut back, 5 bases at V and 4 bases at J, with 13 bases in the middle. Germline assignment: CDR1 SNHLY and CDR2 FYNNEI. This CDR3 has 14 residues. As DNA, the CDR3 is TGTGCCAGCAGTAGGACAGGGAGGGCAGATACGCAGTATTTT. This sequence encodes CASSRTGRADTQYF.

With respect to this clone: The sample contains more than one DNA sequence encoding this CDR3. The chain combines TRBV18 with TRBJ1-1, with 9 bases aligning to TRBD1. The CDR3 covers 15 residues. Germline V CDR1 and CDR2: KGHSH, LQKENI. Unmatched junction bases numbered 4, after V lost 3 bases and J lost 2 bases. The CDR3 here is CASSPWTGENTEAFF. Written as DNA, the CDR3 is TGTGCCAGCTCACCTTGGACAGGGGAAAACACTGAAGCTTTCTTT.

CDR3 DNA: TGTGCCAGCGGACGGGGTAGCAATCAGCCCCAGCATTTT. This gives the protein CASGRGSNQPQHF. The chain combines TRBV6-5 with TRBJ1-5; D is unclear. This CDR3 spans 13 amino acids. Trimming took 8 bases from V and 0 from J, leaving 8 bases between them. Looked up from germline, CDR1 is MNHEY and CDR2 is SVGAGI.

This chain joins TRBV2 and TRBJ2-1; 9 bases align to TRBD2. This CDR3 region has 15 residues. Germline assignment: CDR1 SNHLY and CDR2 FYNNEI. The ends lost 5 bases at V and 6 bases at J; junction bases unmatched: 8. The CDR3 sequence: CASSKEGLAGNEQFF. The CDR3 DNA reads TGTGCCAGCAGTAAGGAGGGACTAGCTGGCAATGAGCAGTTCTTC.

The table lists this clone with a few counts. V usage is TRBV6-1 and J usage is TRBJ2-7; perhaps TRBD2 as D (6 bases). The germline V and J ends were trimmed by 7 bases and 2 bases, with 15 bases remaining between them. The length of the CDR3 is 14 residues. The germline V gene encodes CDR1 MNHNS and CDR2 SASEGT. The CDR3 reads CASKEGAGPYEQYF. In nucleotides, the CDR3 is TGTGCCAGCAAGGAGGGCGCTGGCCCCTACGAGCAGTACTTC.

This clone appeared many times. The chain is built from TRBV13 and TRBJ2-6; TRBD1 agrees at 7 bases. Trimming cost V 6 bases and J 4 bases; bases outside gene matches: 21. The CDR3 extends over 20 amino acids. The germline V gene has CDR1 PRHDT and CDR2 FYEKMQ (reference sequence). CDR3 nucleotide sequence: TGTGCCAGCAGGTTCCTTAATTCAGGGACAGATACCGGGGGGGCCAACGTCCTGACTTTC. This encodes CASRFLNSGTDTGGANVLTF.

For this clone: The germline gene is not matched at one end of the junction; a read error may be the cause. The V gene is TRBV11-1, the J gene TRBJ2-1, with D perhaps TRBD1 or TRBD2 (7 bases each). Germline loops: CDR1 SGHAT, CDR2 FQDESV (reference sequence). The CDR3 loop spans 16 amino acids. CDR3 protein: CASSLAGGGGINEQFF. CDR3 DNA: TGTGCCAGCAGCCTAGCAGGGGGGGGAGGGATAAATGAGCAGTTCTTC.

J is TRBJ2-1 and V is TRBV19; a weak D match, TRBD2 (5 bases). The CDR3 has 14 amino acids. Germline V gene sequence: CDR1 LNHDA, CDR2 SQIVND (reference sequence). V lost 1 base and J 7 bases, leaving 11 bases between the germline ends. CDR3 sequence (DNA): TGTGCCAGTAGTATAGTATTTTCGGGGAATGAGCAGTTCTTC. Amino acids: CASSIVFSGNEQFF.

The CDR3 nucleotides are TGTGCCAGCAGTGAATCGGTGAACACTGAAGCTTTCTTT. Its protein is CASSESVNTEAFF. The gene calls are TRBV6-1 and TRBJ1-1, with D hard to call. The CDR3 consists of 13 residues. Germline-derived CDR1 and CDR2 are MNHNS and SASEGT. Between the trimmed V and J ends, which lost 2 bases and 0 bases, there was a span of 4 bases.

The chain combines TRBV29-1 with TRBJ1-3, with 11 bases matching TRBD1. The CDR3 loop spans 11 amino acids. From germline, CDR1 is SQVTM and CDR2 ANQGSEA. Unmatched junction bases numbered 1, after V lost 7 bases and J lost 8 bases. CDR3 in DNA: TGCAGCGGGGGACAGGGGGACACCATATATTTT. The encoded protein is CSGGQGDTIYF.

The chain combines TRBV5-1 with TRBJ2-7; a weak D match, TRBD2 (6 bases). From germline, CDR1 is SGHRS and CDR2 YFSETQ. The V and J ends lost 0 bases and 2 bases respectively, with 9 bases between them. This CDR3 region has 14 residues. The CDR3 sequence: CASSLGDSTYEQYF. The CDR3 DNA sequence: TGCGCCAGCAGCTTGGGGGACTCCACCTACGAGCAGTACTTC.

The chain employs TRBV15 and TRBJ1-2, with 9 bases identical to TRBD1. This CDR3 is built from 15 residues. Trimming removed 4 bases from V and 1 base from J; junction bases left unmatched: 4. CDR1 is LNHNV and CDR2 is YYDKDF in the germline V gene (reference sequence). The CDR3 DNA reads TGTGCCACCAGCAAGAGGGGACAGGGTAACTATGGCTACACCTTC. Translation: CATSKRGQGNYGYTF.

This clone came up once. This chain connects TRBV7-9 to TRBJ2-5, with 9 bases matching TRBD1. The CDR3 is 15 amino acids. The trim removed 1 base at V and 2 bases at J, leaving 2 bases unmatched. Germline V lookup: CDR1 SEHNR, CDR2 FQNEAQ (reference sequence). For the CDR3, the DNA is TGTGCCAGCAGCTTAGGGGACAGGGAGCAAGAGACCCAGTACTTC. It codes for CASSLGDREQETQYF.

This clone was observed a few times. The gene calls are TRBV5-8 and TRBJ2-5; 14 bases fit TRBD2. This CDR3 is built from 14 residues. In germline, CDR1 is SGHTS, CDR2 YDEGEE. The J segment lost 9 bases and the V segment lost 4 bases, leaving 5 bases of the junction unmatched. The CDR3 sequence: CASSPGTSGGAQYF. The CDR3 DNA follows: TGTGCCAGCAGCCCAGGGACTAGCGGGGGCGCCCAGTACTTC.

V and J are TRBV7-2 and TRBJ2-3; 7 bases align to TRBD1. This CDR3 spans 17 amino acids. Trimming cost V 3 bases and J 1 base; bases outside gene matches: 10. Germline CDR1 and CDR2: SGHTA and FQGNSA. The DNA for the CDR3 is TGTGCCAGCAGCTTTAGGACAGGTCTTTTCGGCACAGATACGCAGTATTTT. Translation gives CASSFRTGLFGTDTQYF.

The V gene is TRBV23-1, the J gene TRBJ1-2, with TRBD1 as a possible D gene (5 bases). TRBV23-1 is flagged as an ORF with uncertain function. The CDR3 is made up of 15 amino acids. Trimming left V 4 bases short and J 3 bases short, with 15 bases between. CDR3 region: CASSRRATEHYGYTF. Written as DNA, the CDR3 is TGCGCCAGCAGTCGAAGGGCGACAGAACACTATGGCTACACCTTC.